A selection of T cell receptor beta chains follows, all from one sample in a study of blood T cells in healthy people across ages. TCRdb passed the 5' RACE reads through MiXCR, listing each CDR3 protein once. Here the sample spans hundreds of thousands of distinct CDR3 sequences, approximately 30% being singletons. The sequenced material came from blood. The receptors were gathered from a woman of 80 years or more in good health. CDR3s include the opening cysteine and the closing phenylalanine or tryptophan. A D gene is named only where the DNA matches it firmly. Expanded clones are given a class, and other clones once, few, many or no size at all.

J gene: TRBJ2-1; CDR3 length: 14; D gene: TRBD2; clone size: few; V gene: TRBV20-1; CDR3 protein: CSALRTSIDNEQFF; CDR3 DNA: TGCAGTGCATTAAGGACTAGCATAGACAATGAGCAGTTCTTC
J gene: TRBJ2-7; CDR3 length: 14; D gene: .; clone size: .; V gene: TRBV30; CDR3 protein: CAWSGGTVNHEQYF; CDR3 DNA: TGTGCCTGGAGCGGGGGGACAGTGAACCACGAGCAGTACTTC
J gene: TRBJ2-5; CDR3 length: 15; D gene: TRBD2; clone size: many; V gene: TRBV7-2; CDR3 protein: CASSSAGGSGETQYF; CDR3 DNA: TGTGCCAGCAGCTCAGCGGGGGGGTCGGGAGAGACCCAGTACTTC
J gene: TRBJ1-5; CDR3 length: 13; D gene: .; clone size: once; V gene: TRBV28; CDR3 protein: CASGGHKGQPQHF; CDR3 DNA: TGTGCCAGCGGCGGACATAAAGGCCAGCCCCAGCATTTT
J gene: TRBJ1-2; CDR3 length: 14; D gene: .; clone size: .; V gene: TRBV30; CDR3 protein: CAWGQRAGKAGYTF; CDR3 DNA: TGTGCCTGGGGTCAGAGGGCAGGGAAGGCTGGCTACACCTTC
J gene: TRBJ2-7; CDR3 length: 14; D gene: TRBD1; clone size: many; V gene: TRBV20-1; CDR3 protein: CSARGQGSSYEQYF; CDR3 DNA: TGCAGTGCAAGGGGACAGGGGAGCTCCTACGAGCAGTACTTC
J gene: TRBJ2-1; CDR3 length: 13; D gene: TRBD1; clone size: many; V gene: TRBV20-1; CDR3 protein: CSLLGTGLNEQFF; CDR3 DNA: TGCAGTTTGCTTGGGACAGGGTTGAATGAGCAGTTCTTC
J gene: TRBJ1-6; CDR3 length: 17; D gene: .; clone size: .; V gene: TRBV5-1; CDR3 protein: CASSREFTGPVNSPLHF; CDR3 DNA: TGCGCCAGCAGCCGCGAATTTACAGGGCCCGTTAATTCACCCCTCCACTTT
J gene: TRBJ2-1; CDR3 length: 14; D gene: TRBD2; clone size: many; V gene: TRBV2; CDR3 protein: CASLRGGTYNEQFF; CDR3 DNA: TGTGCCAGCTTACGCGGGGGTACCTACAATGAGCAGTTCTTC
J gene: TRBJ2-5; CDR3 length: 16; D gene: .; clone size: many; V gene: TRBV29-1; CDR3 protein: CSVDKGFRSTQETQYF; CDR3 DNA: TGCAGCGTTGATAAGGGTTTTCGGAGTACCCAAGAGACCCAGTACTTC
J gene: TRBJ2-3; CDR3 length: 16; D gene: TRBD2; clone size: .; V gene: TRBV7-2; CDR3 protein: CASSSVAGVATDTQYF; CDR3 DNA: TGTGCCAGCAGCTCCGTAGCGGGGGTGGCCACAGATACGCAGTATTTT
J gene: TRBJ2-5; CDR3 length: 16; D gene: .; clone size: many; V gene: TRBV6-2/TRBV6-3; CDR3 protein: CASSYPTGTYQETQYF; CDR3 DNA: TGTGCCAGCAGTTACCCAACCGGGACATACCAAGAGACCCAGTACTTC
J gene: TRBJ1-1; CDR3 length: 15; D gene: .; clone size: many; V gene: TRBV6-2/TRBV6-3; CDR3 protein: CASLGQTGTDGEAFF; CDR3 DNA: TGTGCCAGCTTAGGACAAACGGGCACGGACGGTGAAGCTTTCTTT
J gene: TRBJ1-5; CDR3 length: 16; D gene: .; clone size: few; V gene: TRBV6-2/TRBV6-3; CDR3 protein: CASTRWAGRGDQPQHF; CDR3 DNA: TGTGCCAGCACCCGATGGGCAGGGCGAGGAGATCAGCCCCAGCATTTT
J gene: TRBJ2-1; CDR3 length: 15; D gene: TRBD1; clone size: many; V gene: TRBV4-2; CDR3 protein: CASSQDRGLNNEQFF; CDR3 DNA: TGTGCCAGCAGCCAAGACAGGGGGCTCAACAATGAGCAGTTCTTC
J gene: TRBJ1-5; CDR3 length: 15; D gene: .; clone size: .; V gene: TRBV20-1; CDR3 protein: CSATDPRSGNQPQHF; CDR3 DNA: TGCAGTGCTACAGACCCGCGATCGGGCAATCAGCCCCAGCATTTT
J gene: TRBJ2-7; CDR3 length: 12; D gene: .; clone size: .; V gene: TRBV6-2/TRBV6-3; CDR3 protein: CASSYYRNEQYF; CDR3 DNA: TGTGCCAGCAGTTACTACAGGAACGAGCAGTACTTC
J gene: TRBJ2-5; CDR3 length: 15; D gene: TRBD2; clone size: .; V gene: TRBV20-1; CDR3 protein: CSARDGGGGLETQYF; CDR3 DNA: TGCAGTGCTAGAGATGGGGGCGGGGGGCTCGAGACCCAGTACTTC
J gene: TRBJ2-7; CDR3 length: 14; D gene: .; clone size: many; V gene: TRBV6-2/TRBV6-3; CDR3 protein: CASVDGAAYYEQYF; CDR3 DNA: TGTGCCAGCGTAGATGGAGCGGCGTACTACGAGCAGTACTTC
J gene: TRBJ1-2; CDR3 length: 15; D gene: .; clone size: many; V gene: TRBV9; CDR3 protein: CASSADRMGVNGYTF; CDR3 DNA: TGTGCCAGCAGCGCCGACCGGATGGGAGTTAATGGCTACACCTTC
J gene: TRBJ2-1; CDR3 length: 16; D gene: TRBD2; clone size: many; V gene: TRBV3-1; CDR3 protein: CASSLRTSGGPNEQFF; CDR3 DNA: TGTGCCAGCAGTTTAAGGACTAGCGGGGGACCCAATGAGCAGTTCTTC
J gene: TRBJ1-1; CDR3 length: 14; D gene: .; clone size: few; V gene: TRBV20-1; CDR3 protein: CSAVGQRTYTEAFF; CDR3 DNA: TGCAGTGCGGTCGGACAGCGAACCTACACTGAAGCTTTCTTT
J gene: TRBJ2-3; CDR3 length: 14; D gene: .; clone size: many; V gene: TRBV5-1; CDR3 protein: CASSFEKGGDTQYF; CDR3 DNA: TGCGCCAGCAGCTTCGAGAAAGGAGGAGATACGCAGTATTTT
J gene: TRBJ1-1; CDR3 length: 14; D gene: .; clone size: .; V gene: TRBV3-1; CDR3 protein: CASSPRRGATEAFF; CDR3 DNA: TGTGCCAGCAGCCCCAGGCGCGGGGCCACTGAAGCTTTCTTT
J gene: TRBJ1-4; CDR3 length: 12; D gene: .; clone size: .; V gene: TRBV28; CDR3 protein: CASSSSHLKLFF; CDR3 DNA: TGTGCCAGCAGTTCATCGCACCTAAAACTGTTTTTT
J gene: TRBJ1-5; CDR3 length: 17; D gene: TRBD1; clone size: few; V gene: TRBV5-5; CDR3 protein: CASSPTGQGISNQPQHF; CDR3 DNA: TGTGCCAGCAGCCCCACTGGACAGGGAATTAGCAATCAGCCCCAGCATTTT
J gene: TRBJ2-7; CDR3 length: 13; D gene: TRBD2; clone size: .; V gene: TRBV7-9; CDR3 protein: CASSTAGRGEQYF; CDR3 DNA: TGTGCCAGCAGCACCGCGGGGAGGGGCGAGCAGTACTTC
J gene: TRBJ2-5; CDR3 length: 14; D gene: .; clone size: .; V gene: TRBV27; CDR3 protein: CASSLWGVPETQYF; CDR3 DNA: TGTGCCAGCAGTTTATGGGGGGTGCCAGAGACCCAGTACTTC
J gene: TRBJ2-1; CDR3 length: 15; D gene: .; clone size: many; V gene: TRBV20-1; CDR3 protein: CSAAPTVATYNEQFF; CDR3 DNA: TGCAGTGCTGCTCCGACGGTCGCCACTTACAATGAGCAGTTCTTC
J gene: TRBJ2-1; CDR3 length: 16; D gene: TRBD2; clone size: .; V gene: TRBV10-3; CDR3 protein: CAISEPSGGSYNEQFF; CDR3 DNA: TGTGCCATCAGTGAGCCTAGCGGGGGATCCTACAATGAGCAGTTCTTC
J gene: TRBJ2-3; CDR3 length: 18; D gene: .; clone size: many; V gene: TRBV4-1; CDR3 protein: CASSQDNGALPRQDTQYF; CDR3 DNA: TGCGCCAGCAGCCAAGATAACGGTGCGCTTCCGAGGCAAGATACGCAGTATTTT
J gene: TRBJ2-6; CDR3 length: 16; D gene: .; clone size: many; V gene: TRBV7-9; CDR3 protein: CASSLVLGSGANVLTF; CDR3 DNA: TGTGCCAGCAGCTTAGTTTTGGGATCTGGGGCCAACGTCCTGACTTTC
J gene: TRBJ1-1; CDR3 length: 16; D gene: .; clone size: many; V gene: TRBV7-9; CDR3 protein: CASSLGPRNVNTEAFF; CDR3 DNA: TGTGCCAGCAGCTTAGGACCGAGAAACGTAAACACTGAAGCTTTCTTT
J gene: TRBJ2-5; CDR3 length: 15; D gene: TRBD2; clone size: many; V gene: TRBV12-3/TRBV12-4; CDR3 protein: CASSIYGGAEETQYF; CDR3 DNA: TGTGCCAGCAGTATTTACGGGGGGGCAGAGGAGACCCAGTACTTC
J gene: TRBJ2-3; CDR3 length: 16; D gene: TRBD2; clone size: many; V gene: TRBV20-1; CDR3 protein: CSARIAASGGADTQYF; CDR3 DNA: TGCAGTGCTAGAATCGCGGCTAGCGGGGGGGCAGATACGCAGTATTTT
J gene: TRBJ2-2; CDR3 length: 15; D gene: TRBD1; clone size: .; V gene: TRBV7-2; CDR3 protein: CTSIPTGRFTGELFF; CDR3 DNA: TGTACCAGCATCCCGACAGGGCGGTTCACCGGGGAGCTGTTTTTT
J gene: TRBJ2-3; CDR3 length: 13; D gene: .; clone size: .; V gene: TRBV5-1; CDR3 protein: CASSLGSQDTQYF; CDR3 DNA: TGCGCCAGCAGCTTGGGCTCCCAGGATACGCAGTATTTT
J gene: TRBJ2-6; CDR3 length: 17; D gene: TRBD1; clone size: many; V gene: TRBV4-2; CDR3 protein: CASSQQHRGPGANVLTF; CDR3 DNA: TGTGCCAGCAGCCAACAACACAGGGGGCCTGGGGCCAACGTCCTGACTTTC
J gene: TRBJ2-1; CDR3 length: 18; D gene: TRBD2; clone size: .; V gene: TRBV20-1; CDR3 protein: CSASSSWAGSGRYYEQFF; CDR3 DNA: TGCAGTGCTAGTTCCTCTTGGGCTGGTAGCGGGAGGTATTATGAGCAGTTCTTC
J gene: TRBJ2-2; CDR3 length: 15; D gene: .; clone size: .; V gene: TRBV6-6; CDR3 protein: CASIYGGGASGERFF; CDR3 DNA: TGTGCCAGCATCTATGGAGGGGGGGCGAGCGGGGAGCGGTTTTTT
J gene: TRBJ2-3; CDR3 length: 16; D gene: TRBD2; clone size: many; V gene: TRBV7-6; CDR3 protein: CASSPLAGEGADTQYF; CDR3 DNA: TGTGCCAGCAGCCCTCTAGCGGGGGAAGGTGCAGATACGCAGTATTTT
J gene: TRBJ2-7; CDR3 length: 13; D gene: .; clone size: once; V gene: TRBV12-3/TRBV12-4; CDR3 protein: CASRQNVEYEQYF; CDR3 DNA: TGTGCCAGCAGACAGAATGTTGAATACGAGCAGTACTTC
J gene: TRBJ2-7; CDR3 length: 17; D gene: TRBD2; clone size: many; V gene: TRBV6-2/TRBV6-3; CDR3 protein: CASSYSTSGGLSYEQYF; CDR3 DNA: TGTGCCAGCAGTTACTCGACTAGCGGGGGACTATCCTACGAGCAGTACTTC
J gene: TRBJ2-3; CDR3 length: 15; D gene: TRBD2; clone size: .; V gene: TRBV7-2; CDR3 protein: CASSLGGTMRDTQYF; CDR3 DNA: TGTGCCAGCAGCTTAGGTGGGACTATGAGAGATACGCAGTATTTT
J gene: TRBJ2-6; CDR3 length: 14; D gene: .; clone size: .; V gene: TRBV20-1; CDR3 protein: CSARDITGPNVPTF; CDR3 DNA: TGCAGTGCTAGAGATATTACGGGGCCCAACGTCCCGACTTTC
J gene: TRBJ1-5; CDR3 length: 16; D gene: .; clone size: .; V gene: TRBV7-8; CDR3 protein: CASSLAGRQGNQPQHF; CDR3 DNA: TGTGCCAGCAGCTTAGCTGGCCGGCAGGGCAATCAGCCCCAGCATTTT